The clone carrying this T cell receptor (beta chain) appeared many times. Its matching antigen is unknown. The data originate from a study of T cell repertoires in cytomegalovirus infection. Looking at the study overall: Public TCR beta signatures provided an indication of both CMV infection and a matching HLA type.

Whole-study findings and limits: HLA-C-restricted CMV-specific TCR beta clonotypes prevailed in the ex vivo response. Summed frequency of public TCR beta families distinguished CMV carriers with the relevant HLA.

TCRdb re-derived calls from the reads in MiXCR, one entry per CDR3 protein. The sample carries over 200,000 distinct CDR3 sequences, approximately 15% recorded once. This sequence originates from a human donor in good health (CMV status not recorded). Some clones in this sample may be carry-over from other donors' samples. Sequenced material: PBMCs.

CDR3 region: CSVEGLGERSNEQFF. The CDR3 DNA sequence: TGCAGCGTTGAAGGTCTCGGTGAGCGGAGCAATGAGCAGTTCTTC. The V and J genes are TRBV29-1 and TRBJ2-1; D perhaps matches TRBD2 (5 bases). Germline V gene lookup returns CDR1 SQVTM and CDR2 ANQGSEA. This CDR3 has 15 amino acids. Trimming stripped 1 base from V and 6 bases from J, with 16 bases between.